The sequence of this T cell receptor (beta chain) was determined in a study of cytomegalovirus exposure and HLA in healthy donors. The PCR made use of 60 Vbeta and 13 Jbeta primers. Methods used by the authors: Later reanalysis found 60 million to 90 million unique TCR beta chains, around 9.9 million of them shared. The data were produced by immunoSEQ multiplex PCR, yet TCRdb's version contains in-frame clones alone and is incomplete. V and J calls and clone size are given by that table; D and trimming were obtained from the DNA. The sample carries roughly 220,000 clones, 80% to 90% recorded once. CDR1 and CDR2 from the germline V gene are SNHLY and FYNNEI. Trimming stripped 3 bases from V and 3 bases from J, with 9 bases between. The CDR3 loop spans 14 amino acids.

This chain joins TRBV2 and TRBJ1-5; D not certain. The TCR was taken from a man aged 30 to 45 in good health and CMV-seronegative. Sequenced input: PBMCs. The CDR3 nucleotides read TGTGCCAGCAGTGACCGGGTCCCCAATCAGCCCCAGCATTTT. Residues: CASSDRVPNQPQHF. The full variable domain, with the rest looked up from reference TRBV2 and TRBJ1-5, is EPEVTQTPSHQVTQMGQEVILRCVPISNHLYFYWYRQILGQKVEFLVSFYNNEISEKSEIFDDQFSVERPDGSNFTLKIRSTKLEDSAMYFCASSDRVPNQPQHFGDGTRLSIL.